The 25 T cell receptor beta chains below all came from one sample that was sequenced in a study of CD8 T cells in Susac syndrome. Reverse transcription used about 0.45 to 1 ug RNA and random hexamers. In TCRdb, the immunoSEQ multiplex PCR reads were re-called with MiXCR into one record per CDR3 protein. The sample lists a few hundred thousand distinct CDR3 sequences; around 93% were seen once. What was sequenced was CD4+ T cells from PBMCs. Every receptor here comes from a human donor with multiple sclerosis.

The chain combines TRBV4-2 with TRBJ1-5; D is unclear. Germline CDR1 and CDR2: LGHNA and YNFKEQ. With 0 bases removed from V and 5 bases from J, the gap between germline ends came to 8 bases. This CDR3 comprises 14 residues. The CDR3 sequence: CASSQDTGDQPQHF. The CDR3 region has the DNA TGTGCCAGCAGCCAAGATACGGGAGATCAGCCCCAGCATTTT.

The chain uses TRBV20-1 and TRBJ1-5; possibly TRBD1 for D (5 bases). Germline CDR1 DFQATT, CDR2 SNEGSKA (reference sequence). The CDR3 is 16 amino acids. V lost 0 bases, J lost 0 bases, and 12 bases lay in between. CDR3 amino acids: CSARDSAGISNQPQHF. The CDR3 DNA reads TGCAGTGCTAGAGATTCGGCAGGGATTAGCAATCAGCCCCAGCATTTT.

This sequence joins TRBV20-1 and TRBJ1-1, with D hard to call. CDR3 length equals 15 residues. Germline V gene lookup returns CDR1 DFQATT and CDR2 SNEGSKA (reference sequence). Trimming took 5 bases from V and 3 from J, leaving 19 bases between them. CDR3 coding DNA: TGCAGTGCTCCCCAAACGGCCCCAGGATACACTGAAGCTTTCTTT. Residues: CSAPQTAPGYTEAFF.

The chain combines TRBV29-1 with TRBJ1-1; TRBD1 matches at 9 bases. Germline assignment: CDR1 SQVTM and CDR2 ANQGSEA. CDR3 size: 12 residues. Trimming at V came to 6 bases and at J to 4 bases, leaving 3 bases not matched to a gene. CDR3 sequence reads: CSVTGGVTEAFF. CDR3 in DNA: TGCAGCGTAACAGGGGGCGTCACTGAAGCTTTCTTT.

This sequence joins TRBV1 and TRBJ1-1. TRBV1 is a pseudogene. The CDR3 has 15 amino acids. CDR3 protein: CTSSQDSWCNTEAFF. In DNA, the CDR3 is TGCACCAGCAGCCAAGATTCCTGGTGTAACACTGAAGCTTTCTTT.

The V call is TRBV19, the J call TRBJ2-1; D perhaps matches TRBD1 (6 bases). Between the trimmed V and J ends, which lost 10 bases and 0 bases, there was a span of 16 bases. The germline V gene encodes CDR1 LNHDA and CDR2 SQIVND (reference sequence). This CDR3 has 15 amino acids. For the CDR3, the DNA is TGTGCCACGCGTCACAGGGAGAGCTCCTACAATGAGCAGTTCTTC. It encodes CATRHRESSYNEQFF. The full variable domain, with the rest looked up from reference TRBV19 and TRBJ2-1, is DGGITQSPKYLFRKEGQNVTLSCEQNLNHDAMYWYRQDPGQGLRLIYYSQIVNDFQKGDIAEGYSVSREKKESFPLTVTSAQKNPTAFYLCATRHRESSYNEQFFGPGTRLTVL.

The V call is TRBV6-6, the J call TRBJ2-7, with a possible D match to TRBD1 (5 bases). This CDR3 comprises 13 residues. Germline CDR1 reads MNHNY; CDR2 reads SVGAGI (reference sequence). V was cut by 5 bases and J by 3 bases, with 11 bases left in between. CDR3 in amino acids: CASSARQLYEQYV. Here the CDR3 DNA reads TGTGCCAGCAGTGCACGACAGCTCTACGAGCAGTACGTC.

V gene TRBV10-3 combines with J gene TRBJ2-3, with 9 bases identical to TRBD1. The CDR3 has 16 amino acids. With V trimmed by 0 bases and J by 2 bases, 3 bases remained unmatched. Per the germline V gene, CDR1 is ENHRY and CDR2 is SYGVKD. The CDR3 bases are TGTGCCATCAGTGAGTCGGACAGGGGCGCCACAGATACGCAGTATTTT. It yields the protein CAISESDRGATDTQYF.

This rearrangement joins TRBV7-9 to TRBJ1-1, with TRBD1 matching 9 bases. Germline V gene sequence: CDR1 SEHNR, CDR2 FQNEAQ (reference sequence). V trimming: 5 bases; J trimming: 6 bases; junction bases outside the gene matches: 13. The CDR3 loop spans 16 amino acids. The CDR3 nucleotides are TGTGCCAGCAGCAAGACAGGGGGAAAACAGCGAGCTGAAGCTTTCTTT. Amino acid sequence: CASSKTGGKQRAEAFF.

This clonotype has only one observation. This chain joins TRBV2 and TRBJ2-7; no firm D call. This CDR3 has 13 residues. V lost 4 bases and J 2 bases, leaving 9 bases between the germline ends. Germline CDR1 reads SNHLY; CDR2 reads FYNNEI. CDR3 protein: CASSARQPYEQYV. Here the CDR3 DNA reads TGTGCCAGCAGTGCGCGTCAGCCCTACGAGCAGTACGTC.

The rearrangement uses TRBV7-6 and TRBJ2-5; D is uncertain. The CDR3 contains 13 residues. Germline V gene sequence: CDR1 SGHVS, CDR2 FNYEAQ. Trimming cost V 3 bases and J 4 bases, with 9 bases left between them. CDR3 protein: CASSFLSAETQYF. CDR3 bases: TGTGCCAGCAGCTTCCTAAGTGCAGAGACCCAGTACTTC.

The rearrangement joins TRBV28 to TRBJ1-1; D is unclear. This CDR3 is 12 amino acids long. Trimming took off 7 bases at V and 5 bases at J, with 11 bases between the two ends. Germline CDR1 is MDHEN and CDR2 is SYDVKM. CDR3 in amino acids: CASISAGTEAFF. CDR3 sequence (DNA): TGTGCCAGCATCTCCGCGGGAACTGAAGCTTTCTTT.

V is TRBV3-1 and J is TRBJ1-2; D may be TRBD1 (6 bases). Germline CDR1 reads LGHDT; CDR2 reads YNNKEL (reference sequence). The CDR3 runs 15 residues. Trimming took off 1 base at V and 2 bases at J, with 11 bases between the two ends. CDR3 sequence: CASSQGGGGNYGYTF. The DNA of the CDR3 is TGTGCCAGCAGCCAAGGAGGAGGGGGGAACTATGGCTACACCTTC. The full variable domain, rest sourced from reference TRBV3-1 and TRBJ1-2, is DTAVSQTPKYLVTQMGNDKSIKCEQNLGHDTMYWYKQDSKKFLKIMFSYNNKELIINETVPNRFSPKSPDKAHLNLHINSLELGDSAVYFCASSQGGGGNYGYTFGSGTRLTVV.

The genes are TRBV25-1 and TRBJ2-7; 11 bases are shared with TRBD1. This CDR3 has 15 amino acids. Losses at the gene ends were 6 bases for V and 3 bases for J; bases not matched to a gene: 7. The V gene's germline CDR1 is MGHDK and CDR2 SYGVNS. The DNA of the CDR3 is TGTGCCAGCAGACAGACCGGGACAGGGGGCTACGAGCAGTACTTC. Translating it yields CASRQTGTGGYEQYF.

CDR3 sequence: CASGDRVENTEAFF. CDR3 nucleotides: TGTGCCAGCGGAGACAGGGTTGAAAACACTGAAGCTTTCTTT. The chain recombines TRBV27 with TRBJ1-1; 7 nucleotides match TRBD1. V trimming: 8 bases; J trimming: 2 bases; junction bases outside the gene matches: 8. The CDR3 is made up of 14 amino acids. CDR1 MNHEY and CDR2 SMNVEV come from the germline V gene (reference sequence).

The chain has TRBV3-1 and TRBJ2-5; TRBD2 agrees at 7 bases. The CDR3 has 16 amino acids. From germline, CDR1 is LGHDT and CDR2 YNNKEL (reference sequence). J was trimmed by 1 base and V by 4 bases; bases with no gene match: 9. CDR3 nucleotides: TGTGCCAGCAGCCGCTCTGCTAGCGGCCCCCAAGAGACCCAGTACTTC. As protein: CASSRSASGPQETQYF.

J is TRBJ1-1 and V is TRBV29-1; perhaps TRBD1 as D (5 bases). CDR1 and CDR2 from the germline V gene are SQVTM and ANQGSEA. The V gene lost 2 bases and the J gene lost 3 bases, with 10 bases spanning the gap. The CDR3 has 13 residues. As DNA, the CDR3 is TGCAGCGTTGAATACAAAGGGGACACTGAAGCTTTCTTT. Translated: CSVEYKGDTEAFF.

The chain couples TRBV19 to TRBJ2-4; D not certain. This CDR3 is built from 14 residues. With 0 bases removed from V and 0 bases from J, the gap between germline ends came to 3 bases. Per germline, CDR1 LNHDA and CDR2 SQIVND (reference sequence). CDR3 coding DNA: TGTGCCAGTAGTATAGACAGAGCCAAAAACATTCAGTACTTC. The encoded protein is CASSIDRAKNIQYF.

The V and J genes are TRBV3-1 and TRBJ2-3, with unresolved D. The CDR3 is made up of 16 amino acids. The germline V gene encodes CDR1 LGHDT and CDR2 YNNKEL (reference sequence). V dropped 3 bases and J dropped 0 bases, with 13 bases sitting between them. CDR3: CASSHLGSSSTDTQYF. The CDR3 nucleotides are TGTGCCAGCAGCCACCTTGGATCGTCAAGCACAGATACGCAGTATTTT.

The chain links TRBV12-3 or TRBV12-4 to TRBJ2-6, with 9 bases aligning to TRBD2. J gave up 0 bases and V 6 bases, and 6 bases lay outside the gene matches. The CDR3 contains 17 residues. CDR3 loop: CASRSTSGFSGANVLTF. The CDR3 nucleotides are TGTGCCAGCAGGTCAACTAGCGGGTTCTCTGGGGCCAACGTCCTGACTTTC.

The chain uses TRBV11-2 and TRBJ1-5; unclear D gene. The CDR3 covers 13 residues. CDR1 and CDR2 (germline): SGHAT, FQNNGV. V was pared by 5 bases and J by 3 bases, with 8 bases between. CDR3 in amino acids: CASSLIDNQPQHF. For the CDR3, the DNA is TGTGCCAGCAGCCTAATAGACAATCAGCCCCAGCATTTT.

The chain carries TRBV7-9 and TRBJ2-5; perhaps D is TRBD1 or TRBD2 (5 bases each). V shed 4 bases and J shed 5 bases, with 17 bases lying between them. Germline loops: CDR1 SEHNR, CDR2 FQNEAQ (reference sequence). This CDR3 has 15 residues. The CDR3 bases are TGTGCCAGCAGCTCAACCGGGGCCGTAAGTGAGACCCAGTACTTC. Translation gives CASSSTGAVSETQYF.

The chain is built from TRBV20-1 and TRBJ2-5; tentatively, D is TRBD1 or TRBD2 (6 bases each). This CDR3 contains 13 residues. Trimming took off 6 bases at V and 5 bases at J, with 16 bases between the two ends. Looked up from germline, CDR1 is DFQATT and CDR2 is SNEGSKA (reference sequence). The CDR3 reads CSASWGAAETQYF. Written as DNA, the CDR3 is TGCAGTGCCTCCTGGGGGGCCGCGGAGACCCAGTACTTC.

This chain uses TRBV29-1 with TRBJ2-2; 8 bases are shared with TRBD1. The CDR3 spans 15 residues. After removal of 6 bases from V and 3 bases from J, the junction contained 9 bases not matched to a gene. In germline, CDR1 is SQVTM, CDR2 ANQGSEA. The CDR3 nucleotides are TGCAGCGTGGGGAGCAGGGGGCTATACACCGGGGAGCTGTTTTTT. Translating gives CSVGSRGLYTGELFF.

This clonotype was observed a single time. The chain couples TRBV29-1 to TRBJ1-1; 11 bases fit TRBD1. V was clipped by 5 bases and J by 5 bases; unmatched bases: 7. CDR1 and CDR2 (germline): SQVTM, ANQGSEA. The CDR3 covers 14 residues. The CDR3 coding sequence is TGCAGCGTTTCCAACCGGGACAGGGGGACTGAAGCTTTCTTT. Residues: CSVSNRDRGTEAFF.